The clone carrying this T cell receptor (beta chain) was counted a few times. What it binds is not known. Unexposed donor CD4+ T cells date from about 2011-2018, before the COVID-19 pandemic. CD4+ T cells were isolated from the cells after around 11 days of culture. Cells permitting, SARS-CoV-2 S/N and four cold-coronavirus spikes were tested on unexposed-donor CD4+ T cells. Half the medium was replaced with IL-2 medium on days 3 and 7. The sample originates from a study of CD4 T cells in relation to SARS-CoV-2 and coronaviruses. The overall study: ViraFEST: approximately ten-day antigen culture of PBMCs, then TCR beta CDR3 sequencing. Study findings and constraints: Each donor contributed either pre-pandemic or post-infection samples, not both.

Assay used: immunoSEQ multiplex PCR; TCRdb lists only in-frame clones, some missing. Of 15,000 to 20,000 clones detected, 70% to 85% appear once; the ten largest clones hold 15% to 18%. J lost 5 bases, V lost 3 bases, and 9 bases had no gene match. Germline CDR1 and CDR2: MGHDK and SYGVNS. The CDR3 has 15 amino acids. The V gene is TRBV25-1, the J gene TRBJ2-5; the match to TRBD1 covers 7 bases. The clonotype comes from a human donor in good health. Input material: CD4+ T cells from PBMCs, cultured in vitro. The chain's CDR3 is CASSEDRPPGETQYF. Here the CDR3 DNA reads TGTGCCAGCAGTGAGGACAGGCCGCCGGGGGAGACCCAGTACTTC.